This TCR beta chain was recovered during a study of blood T cell repertoires in COVID-19. Trimming removed 1 base at V and 8 bases at J, with 12 bases between. The CDR3 loop spans 15 amino acids. Per germline, CDR1 KGHSH and CDR2 LQKENI. Clones were sequenced by immunoSEQ multiplex PCR, and TCRdb holds only the in-frame ones, with some missing. The table shows some 220,000 clones, with about 88% occurring only once. This TCR was sampled from a woman aged 25 to 39 who had recovered from COVID-19. The J gene is TRBJ1-6, the V gene TRBV18, with a possible D match to TRBD1 (5 bases). Sequencing input: PBMCs or T cells enriched from blood (not recorded which). Written as DNA, the CDR3 is TGTGCCAGCTCACCACGAGGGACTCGGGATTCACCCCTCCACTTT. It encodes CASSPRGTRDSPLHF.